Listed here is a single TCR beta chain. The antigen is unknown. This record comes from a study of T-cell reconstitution after alpha-beta-depleted transplantation in children. Unique molecular identifiers tagged the TCRbeta library. TCRdb fed the PCR reads into MiXCR, producing one record per CDR3 protein. This table has 440,000 or so distinct CDR3 sequences, about 40% appearing once. General study points: After one year, T-cell counts and TCRbeta diversity mostly came from new T cells. Surviving recipient T cells and intrathymic progenitors accounted for some patients' high TCRbeta diversity at day 60. About two months after transplant, alpha-beta T cells reportedly came from several hundred expanded graft clones.

The CDR3 contains 15 residues. V shed 7 bases and J shed 4 bases, with 19 bases lying between them. The receptor comes from a girl aged 2-10 years with aplastic anemia, due to receive a stem cell transplant. Material: PBMCs, obtained before TCRalphabeta/CD19-depleted stem cell transplant. The chain is built from TRBV12-3 or TRBV12-4 and TRBJ1-1, with a tentative D call TRBD1 (5 bases). The DNA of the CDR3 is TGTGCCAGCACCTTAGGATCCGGGGCTATCACTGAAGCTTTCTTT. Protein sequence: CASTLGSGAITEAFF.